The rows below give T cell receptor beta chains drawn from one sample of a study of response to subunit inactivated influenza vaccine. Each CDR3 protein gets one entry after TCRdb re-called the RT-PCR reads with MiXCR. The table includes roughly 500,000 distinct CDR3 sequences, 25% detected once. The sequences come from CD4+ T cells sorted from PBMCs, collected approximately 5 days after vaccination. The receptor source for this set is a man in his fifties or sixties who received an inactivated influenza vaccine. Each CDR3 is given with its conserved first and last residue. Each record gives: clone size, V gene, J gene, CDR3 protein. Not all rows give a size; the values are once, few, many and, for expanded clones, a class.

size: few
V: TRBV28
J: TRBJ1-5
CDR3: CASSFPPGPRGNQPQHF

size: -
V: TRBV20-1
J: TRBJ2-4
CDR3: CSASASTSGTDIQYF

size: -
V: TRBV6-1
J: TRBJ2-7
CDR3: CASSKTGGAESYEQYF

size: -
V: TRBV24-1
J: TRBJ2-5
CDR3: CATSDFLETDCQETQYF

size: many
V: TRBV7-9
J: TRBJ2-1
CDR3: CASSPNYNEQFF

size: many
V: TRBV19
J: TRBJ2-7
CDR3: CASSYTSGTGNYEQYF

size: -
V: TRBV18
J: TRBJ1-1
CDR3: CASSPEILNTEAFF

size: -
V: TRBV11-2
J: TRBJ2-7
CDR3: CASSLVRQPYEQYF

size: -
V: TRBV15
J: TRBJ1-1
CDR3: CATSREAGGSNTEAFF

size: -
V: TRBV6-2/TRBV6-3
J: TRBJ1-6
CDR3: CASSGPGNSPLHF

size: many
V: TRBV20-1
J: TRBJ1-5
CDR3: CSANDMNNQPQHF

size: few
V: TRBV7-2
J: TRBJ2-3
CDR3: CASSLVQGAGDTQYF

size: -
V: TRBV4-3
J: TRBJ2-3
CDR3: CASSQDTLPSSTQYF

size: few
V: TRBV12-3/TRBV12-4
J: TRBJ2-1
CDR3: CASSPGQGVGYNEQFF

size: -
V: TRBV7-6
J: TRBJ2-1
CDR3: CASSFGPTHYNEQFF

size: -
V: TRBV5-5
J: TRBJ2-7
CDR3: CASSLIATQSYEQYF

size: -
V: TRBV24-1
J: TRBJ2-1
CDR3: CATSDPMGGPPNEQFF

size: few
V: TRBV4-3
J: TRBJ2-1
CDR3: CASSQERGLTEQFF

size: few
V: TRBV29-1
J: TRBJ2-3
CDR3: CSVEDRARFRTGKTDTQYF

size: -
V: TRBV7-3
J: TRBJ2-5
CDR3: CASSPDGGETQYF

size: -
V: TRBV7-6
J: TRBJ2-7
CDR3: CASSLAPTSGAYEQYF

size: few
V: TRBV12-3/TRBV12-4
J: TRBJ2-1
CDR3: CASSLGGNDEQFF

size: -
V: TRBV20-1
J: TRBJ2-2
CDR3: CSAGGSGNTGELFF

size: -
V: TRBV10-3
J: TRBJ2-7
CDR3: CAISEAGVGYEQYF

size: many
V: TRBV29-1
J: TRBJ2-1
CDR3: CSGQGYTYNEQFF

size: -
V: TRBV5-4
J: TRBJ2-4
CDR3: CASSPPGDLAKNIQYF

size: few
V: TRBV7-8
J: TRBJ2-3
CDR3: CASTPRPIAASTDTQYF

size: few
V: TRBV9
J: TRBJ1-1
CDR3: CASSVAGGNTEAFF

size: -
V: TRBV20-1
J: TRBJ2-1
CDR3: CSANFREQFF

size: -
V: TRBV5-1
J: TRBJ2-5
CDR3: CASSPTGIDGETQYF

size: -
V: TRBV12-3/TRBV12-4
J: TRBJ1-5
CDR3: CASRSRGGIGQPQHF

size: few
V: TRBV5-6
J: TRBJ1-4
CDR3: CASSLGPANEKLFF

size: few
V: TRBV10-3
J: TRBJ2-7
CDR3: CAISDRGRNYEQYF

size: few
V: TRBV6-2/TRBV6-3
J: -
CDR3: CASTSTDTQHF

size: -
V: TRBV7-9
J: TRBJ2-5
CDR3: CASSVRGRQETQYF

size: -
V: TRBV27
J: TRBJ2-1
CDR3: CASSSNRGRGGQFF

size: -
V: TRBV20-1
J: TRBJ1-4
CDR3: CSVNRVRNEKLFF

size: -
V: TRBV7-9
J: TRBJ1-3
CDR3: CASSLTRGDYSGNTIYF

size: few
V: TRBV10-3
J: TRBJ2-5
CDR3: CAISGDPSGVRETQYF

size: -
V: TRBV20-1
J: TRBJ1-4
CDR3: CSARQGTNEKLFF

size: -
V: TRBV6-2/TRBV6-3
J: TRBJ2-6
CDR3: CASKAVLGGANVLTF

size: -
V: TRBV7-2
J: TRBJ2-6
CDR3: CASSLEGTGANVLTF

size: once
V: TRBV7-2
J: TRBJ1-2
CDR3: CASSPGQQYGYTF

size: -
V: TRBV6-2/TRBV6-3
J: TRBJ1-1
CDR3: CASKRQGMNTEAFF